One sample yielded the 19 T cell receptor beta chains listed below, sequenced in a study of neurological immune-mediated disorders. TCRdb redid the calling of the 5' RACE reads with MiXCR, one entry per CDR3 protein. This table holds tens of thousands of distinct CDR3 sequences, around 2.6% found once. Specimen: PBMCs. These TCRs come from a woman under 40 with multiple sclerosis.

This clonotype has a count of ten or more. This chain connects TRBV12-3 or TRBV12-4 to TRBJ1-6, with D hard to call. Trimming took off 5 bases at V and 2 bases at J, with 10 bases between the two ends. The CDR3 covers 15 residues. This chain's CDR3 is CASSLVAPYNSPLHF. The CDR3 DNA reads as TGTGCCAGCAGTCTAGTGGCCCCCTATAATTCACCCCTCCACTTT.

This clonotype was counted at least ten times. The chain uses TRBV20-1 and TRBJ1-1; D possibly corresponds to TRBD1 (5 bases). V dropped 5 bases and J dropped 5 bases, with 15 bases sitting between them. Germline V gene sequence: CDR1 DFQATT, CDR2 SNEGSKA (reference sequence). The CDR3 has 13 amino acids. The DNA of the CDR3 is TGCAGTGCTGCCCCGGGGCACTTAACTGAAGCTTTCTTT. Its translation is CSAAPGHLTEAFF.

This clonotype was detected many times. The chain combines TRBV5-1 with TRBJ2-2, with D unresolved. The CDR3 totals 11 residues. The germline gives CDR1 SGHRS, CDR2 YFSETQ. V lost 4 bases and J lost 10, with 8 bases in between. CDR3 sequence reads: CASSGSSELFF. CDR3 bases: TGCGCCAGCAGCGGCAGCTCGGAGCTGTTTTTT.

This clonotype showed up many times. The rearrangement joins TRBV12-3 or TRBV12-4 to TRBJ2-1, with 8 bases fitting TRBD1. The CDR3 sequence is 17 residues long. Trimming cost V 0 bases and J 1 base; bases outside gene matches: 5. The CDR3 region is CASSLATTGVSYNEQFF. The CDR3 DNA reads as TGTGCCAGCAGTTTAGCGACGACAGGGGTGTCCTACAATGAGCAGTTCTTC.

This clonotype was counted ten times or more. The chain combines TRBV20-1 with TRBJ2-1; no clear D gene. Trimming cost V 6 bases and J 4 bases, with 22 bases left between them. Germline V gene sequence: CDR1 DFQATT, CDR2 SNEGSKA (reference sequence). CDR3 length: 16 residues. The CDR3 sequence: CSALIPTGGVYNEQFF. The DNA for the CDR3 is TGCAGTGCCCTCATTCCCACTGGCGGAGTGTACAATGAGCAGTTCTTC.

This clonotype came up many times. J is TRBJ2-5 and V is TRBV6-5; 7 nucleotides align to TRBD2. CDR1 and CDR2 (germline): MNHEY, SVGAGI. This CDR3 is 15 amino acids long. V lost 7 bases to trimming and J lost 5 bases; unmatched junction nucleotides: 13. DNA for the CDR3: TGTGCCAGCATCCAATCGGGACTACCCGCGGAGACCCAGTACTTC. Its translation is CASIQSGLPAETQYF.

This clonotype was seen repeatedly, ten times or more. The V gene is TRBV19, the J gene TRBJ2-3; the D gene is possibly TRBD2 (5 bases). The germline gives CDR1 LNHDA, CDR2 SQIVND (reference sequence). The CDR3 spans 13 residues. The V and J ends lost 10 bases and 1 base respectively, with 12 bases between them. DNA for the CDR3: TGTGCCACCTCGGAGGCCCGCACAGATACGCAGTATTTT. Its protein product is CATSEARTDTQYF. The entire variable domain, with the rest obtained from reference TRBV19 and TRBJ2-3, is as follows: DGGITQSPKYLFRKEGQNVTLSCEQNLNHDAMYWYRQDPGQGLRLIYYSQIVNDFQKGDIAEGYSVSREKKESFPLTVTSAQKNPTAFYLCATSEARTDTQYFGPGTRLTVL.

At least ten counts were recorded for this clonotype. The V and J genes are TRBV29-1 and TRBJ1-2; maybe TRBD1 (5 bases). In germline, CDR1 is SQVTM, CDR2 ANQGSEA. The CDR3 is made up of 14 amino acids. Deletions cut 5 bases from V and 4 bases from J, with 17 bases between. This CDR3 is CSVSRPGATYGYTF. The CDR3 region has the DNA TGCAGCGTTTCCCGCCCTGGGGCGACCTATGGCTACACCTTC.

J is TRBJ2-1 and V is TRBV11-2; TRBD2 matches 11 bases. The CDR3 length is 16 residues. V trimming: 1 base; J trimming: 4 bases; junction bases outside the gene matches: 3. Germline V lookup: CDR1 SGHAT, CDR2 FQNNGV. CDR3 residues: CASSLVPSGRYNEQFF. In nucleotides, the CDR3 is TGTGCCAGCAGCTTAGTTCCTAGCGGGAGGTACAATGAGCAGTTCTTC. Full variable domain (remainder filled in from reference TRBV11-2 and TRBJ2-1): EAGVAQSPRYKIIEKRQSVAFWCNPISGHATLYWYQQILGQGPKLLIQFQNNGVVDDSQLPKDRFSAERLKGVDSTLKIQPAKLEDSAVYLCASSLVPSGRYNEQFFGPGTRLTVL.

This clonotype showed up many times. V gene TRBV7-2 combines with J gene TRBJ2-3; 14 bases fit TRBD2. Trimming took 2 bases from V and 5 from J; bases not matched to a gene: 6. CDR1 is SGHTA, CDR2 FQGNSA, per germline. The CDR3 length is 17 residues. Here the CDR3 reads CASSLWGLAGVVDTQYF. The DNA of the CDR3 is TGTGCCAGCAGCTTATGGGGACTAGCGGGAGTGGTAGATACGCAGTATTTT.

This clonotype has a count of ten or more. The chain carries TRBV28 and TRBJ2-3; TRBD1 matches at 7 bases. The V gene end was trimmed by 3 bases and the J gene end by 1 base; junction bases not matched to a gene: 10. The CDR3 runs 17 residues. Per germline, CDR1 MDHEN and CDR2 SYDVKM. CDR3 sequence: CASSLVVRTGGTDTQYF. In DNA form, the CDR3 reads TGTGCCAGCAGTTTGGTAGTGCGGACAGGAGGCACAGATACGCAGTATTTT.

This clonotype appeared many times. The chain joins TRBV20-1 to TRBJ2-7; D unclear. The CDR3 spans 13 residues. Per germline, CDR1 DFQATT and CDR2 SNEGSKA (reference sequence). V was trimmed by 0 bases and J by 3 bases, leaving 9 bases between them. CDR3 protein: CSARDSTIYEQYF. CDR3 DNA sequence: TGCAGTGCTAGAGATAGCACCATCTACGAGCAGTACTTC.

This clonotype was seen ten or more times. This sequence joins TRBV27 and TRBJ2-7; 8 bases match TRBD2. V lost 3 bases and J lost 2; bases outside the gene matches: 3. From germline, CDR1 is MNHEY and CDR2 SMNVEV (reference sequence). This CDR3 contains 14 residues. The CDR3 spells CASSLGSGAYEQYF. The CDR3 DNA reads TGTGCCAGCAGTTTGGGTAGCGGGGCCTACGAGCAGTACTTC.

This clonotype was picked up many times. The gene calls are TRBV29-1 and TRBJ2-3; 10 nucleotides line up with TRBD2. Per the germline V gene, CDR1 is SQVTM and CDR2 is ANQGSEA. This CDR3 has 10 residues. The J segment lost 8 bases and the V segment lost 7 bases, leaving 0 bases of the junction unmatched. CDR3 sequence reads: CSGLAGTQYF. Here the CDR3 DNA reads TGCAGCGGACTAGCGGGTACGCAGTATTTT.

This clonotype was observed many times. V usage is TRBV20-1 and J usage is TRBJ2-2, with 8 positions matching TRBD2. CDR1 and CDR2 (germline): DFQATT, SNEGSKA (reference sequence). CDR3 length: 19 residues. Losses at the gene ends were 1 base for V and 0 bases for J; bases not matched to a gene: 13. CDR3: CSARGGQAGVIANTGELFF. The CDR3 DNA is TGCAGTGCTAGAGGGGGCCAAGCGGGAGTTATCGCGAACACCGGGGAGCTGTTTTTT.

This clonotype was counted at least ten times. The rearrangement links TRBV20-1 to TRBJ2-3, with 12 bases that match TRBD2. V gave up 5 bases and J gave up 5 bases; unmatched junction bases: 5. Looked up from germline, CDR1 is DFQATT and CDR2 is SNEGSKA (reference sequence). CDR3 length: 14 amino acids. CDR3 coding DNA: TGCAGTGCTCTAGCGGGAGGGCATAGAGATACGCAGTATTTT. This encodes CSALAGGHRDTQYF.

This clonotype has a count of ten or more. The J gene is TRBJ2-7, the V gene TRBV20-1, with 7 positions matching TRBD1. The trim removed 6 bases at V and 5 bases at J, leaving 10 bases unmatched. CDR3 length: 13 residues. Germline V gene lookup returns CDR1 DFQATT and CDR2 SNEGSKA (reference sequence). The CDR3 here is CSARSLQGNEQYF. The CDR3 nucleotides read TGCAGTGCCAGATCCCTACAGGGGAACGAGCAGTACTTC.

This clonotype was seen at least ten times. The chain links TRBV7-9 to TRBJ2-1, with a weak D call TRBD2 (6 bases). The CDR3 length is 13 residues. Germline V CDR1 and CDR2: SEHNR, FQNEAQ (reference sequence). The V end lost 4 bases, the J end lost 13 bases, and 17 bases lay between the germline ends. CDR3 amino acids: CASSSPMGGGQFF. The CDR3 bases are TGTGCCAGCAGCTCCCCCATGGGGGGTGGTCAGTTCTTC. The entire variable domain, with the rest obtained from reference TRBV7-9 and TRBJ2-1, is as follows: DTGVSQNPRHKITKRGQNVTFRCDPISEHNRLYWYRQTLGQGPEFLTYFQNEAQLEKSRLLSDRFSAERPKGSFSTLEIQRTEQGDSAMYLCASSSPMGGGQFFGPGTRLTVL.

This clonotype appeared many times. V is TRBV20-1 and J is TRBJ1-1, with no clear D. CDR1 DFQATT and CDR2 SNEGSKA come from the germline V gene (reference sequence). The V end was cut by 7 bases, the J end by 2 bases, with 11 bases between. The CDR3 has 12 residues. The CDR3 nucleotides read TGCAGTGTGTACGGGGATAACACTGAAGCTTTCTTT. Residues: CSVYGDNTEAFF.